Shown below are 10 T cell receptor beta chains from a single sample sequenced in a study of PD-L1 blockade in urothelial cancer. Documented time point: peripheral blood 6 weeks after treatment start. Data came from immunoSEQ multiplex PCR; TCRdb stores just in-frame clones and leaves some out. The table shows about 130,000 clones, with roughly 88% occurring only once. Source: PBMCs, taken around atezolizumab (anti-PD-L1) treatment. The source is a middle-aged man with urothelial cancer.

This rearrangement joins TRBV5-8 to TRBJ2-1; 8 bases are shared with TRBD2. V gave up 2 bases and J gave up 3 bases; unmatched junction bases: 7. Germline V gene sequence: CDR1 SGHTS, CDR2 YDEGEE. This CDR3 spans 16 amino acids. CDR3 region: CASSFPLAANYNEQFF. CDR3 sequence (DNA): TGTGCCAGCAGCTTTCCACTAGCGGCGAACTACAATGAGCAGTTCTTC.

V usage is TRBV27 and J usage is TRBJ1-5; 8 nucleotides align to TRBD1. From germline, CDR1 is MNHEY and CDR2 SMNVEV (reference sequence). The length of the CDR3 is 14 residues. The V segment lost 7 bases and the J segment 7 bases; nucleotides outside the gene matches: 9. The CDR3 protein is CASKKTGGIQPQHF. CDR3 DNA: TGTGCCAGCAAAAAAACAGGGGGGATACAGCCCCAGCATTTT.

The chain carries TRBV1 and TRBJ2-5; TRBD2 was called by the table and not checked on the DNA. TRBV1 is designated a pseudogene. The CDR3 sequence is 13 residues long. The CDR3 is CTSRCPAEETQYF. The CDR3 DNA reads as TGCACCAGCAGGTGTCCTGCGGAAGAGACCCAGTACTTC.

This rearrangement joins TRBV5-1 to TRBJ2-3; TRBD1 might be the D (6 bases). Trimming removed 4 bases at V and 0 bases at J, with 12 bases between. There are 15 residues in the CDR3. Per the germline V gene, CDR1 is SGHRS and CDR2 is YFSETQ. CDR3 nucleotide sequence: TGCGCCAGCAGCAAGGGGGTTCAGAGCACAGATACGCAGTATTTT. This translates into CASSKGVQSTDTQYF.

The J gene is TRBJ1-1, the V gene TRBV5-6; possibly TRBD1 for D (5 bases). V was cut by 5 bases and J by 3 bases, with 17 bases left in between. Germline V lookup: CDR1 SGHDT, CDR2 YYEEEE. The CDR3 has 15 residues. DNA for the CDR3: TGTGCCAGCAGTTCGGACGAATGGGGGGACACTGAAGCTTTCTTT. The encoded protein is CASSSDEWGDTEAFF.

In this sample, this clone turned up once. The J gene is TRBJ2-1, the V gene TRBV6-4; 8 nucleotides agree with TRBD1. Germline CDR1 is MRHNA and CDR2 is SNTAGT. After removal of 4 bases from V and 3 bases from J, the junction contained 5 bases not matched to a gene. The CDR3 extends over 15 amino acids. The CDR3 spells CASSAGQGSYNEQFF. CDR3 nucleotides: TGTGCCAGCAGTGCCGGACAGGGCAGCTACAATGAGCAGTTCTTC.

This sequence joins TRBV14 and TRBJ2-1, with 7 bases lining up with TRBD2. This CDR3 spans 15 amino acids. CDR1 SGHDN and CDR2 FVKESK come from the germline V gene. V gave up 1 base and J gave up 4 bases; unmatched junction bases: 4. The CDR3 region has the DNA TGTGCCAGCAGCCAAGGCGGGAGCTTATACAATGAGCAGTTCTTC. Translation: CASSQGGSLYNEQFF. The full variable domain, completed using reference TRBV14 and TRBJ2-1, is EAGVTQFPSHSVIEKGQTVTLRCDPISGHDNLYWYRRVMGKEIKFLLHFVKESKQDESGMPNNRFLAERTGGTYSTLKVQPAELEDSGVYFCASSQGGSLYNEQFFGPGTRLTVL.

The chain combines TRBV7-9 with TRBJ1-5; possibly TRBD1 for D (5 bases). Trimming stripped 8 bases from V and 2 bases from J, with 10 bases between. This CDR3 spans 13 amino acids. Per the germline V gene, CDR1 is SEHNR and CDR2 is FQNEAQ (reference sequence). The CDR3 loop is CASGGEGNQPQHF. The DNA of the CDR3 is TGTGCCAGCGGAGGGGAGGGCAATCAGCCCCAGCATTTT.

The chain employs TRBV25-1 and TRBJ2-1; no reliable D call. This CDR3 has 12 residues. CDR1 is MGHDK and CDR2 is SYGVNS in the germline V gene. V lost 6 bases and J lost 3, with 6 bases in between. The CDR3 sequence: CASRAFYNEQFF. The CDR3 DNA is TGTGCCAGCAGGGCCTTCTACAATGAGCAGTTCTTC.

The chain is built from TRBV2 and TRBJ1-2, with 8 bases identical to TRBD1. CDR1 and CDR2 (germline): SNHLY, FYNNEI. The CDR3 is 14 residues long. Germline trimming cut 8 bases from V and 7 bases from J; bases unmatched to any gene: 12. The CDR3 sequence: CASQDRPGGSGYTF. The CDR3 DNA reads TGTGCCAGCCAGGACAGGCCAGGGGGCTCTGGCTACACCTTC.